The rows below give T cell receptor beta chains drawn from one sample of a study of blood T cell repertoires in COVID-19. Sequenced by immunoSEQ multiplex PCR; TCRdb stores in-frame clones only, minus some. The repertoire holds roughly 95,000 clones, with about 81% as singletons. The sequencing input was peripheral blood. These receptors were collected from a man aged 55 to 70 with acute or convalescent COVID-19. Both conserved end residues are part of each CDR3. Each record gives: V gene, CDR3 protein.

TRBV18	CASSPALSPQYF
TRBV6-5	CASSTSLGGPYEQYF
TRBV7-9	CASSLRQGKGTGELFF
TRBV10-3	CAISESKGANSPLHF
TRBV7-9	CASSSAGNEKLFF
TRBV5-1	CASSPRLAGGNEQFF
TRBV9	CASSADRPNTEAFF
TRBV5-1	CASSSLPLDVAKNIQYF
TRBV28	CASSFNQAGGYTF
TRBV5-4	CASSPDSNYGYTF
TRBV9	CASSANPGQNSPLHF
TRBV19	CASTNQGSSDTQYF
TRBV3-1/TRBV3-2	CASSQDLANEQFF
TRBV9	CASSSGLNQPQHF
TRBV6-5	CASTPGRGLSEKLFF
TRBV3-1/TRBV3-2	CASSQDRRGGYTF
TRBV11-3	CASSPEDRGRNEQYF
TRBV3-1/TRBV3-2	CASSRTGGVNYGYTF
TRBV5-6	CASSSVGGNYNEQFF
TRBV6-5	CASSNRGLRNEQFF
TRBV12-5	CASGFSPDRNTEAFF
TRBV9	CASSVGSSGRTGELFF
TRBV2	CASTMGQGTEAFF
TRBV5-4	CASSRGLGQSNTGELFF
TRBV18	CASSTMEAAPNTGELFF
TRBV27	CASSHGETQYF
TRBV11-2	CASSLMTSGRWSTDTQYF
TRBV7-9	CASSSNYEQYF
TRBV27	CASSPTGNLFYEQYF
TRBV30	CASREAGNTIYF
TRBV10-1	CVGGQSREGYTF
TRBV4-3	CASSQDLAVYGYTF
TRBV5-1	CARRTEYYNEQFF
TRBV11-3	CASRGGGGFNTEAFF
TRBV18	CASSPQTIGTPRQFF
TRBV27	CASSPAGSYNEQFF
TRBV7-2	CATMDYLGETQYF
TRBV6-2/TRBV6-3	CASSRNSGRSGGELFF
TRBV27	CASSATIFYGYTF
TRBV18	CASSRGTSGTGETQYF